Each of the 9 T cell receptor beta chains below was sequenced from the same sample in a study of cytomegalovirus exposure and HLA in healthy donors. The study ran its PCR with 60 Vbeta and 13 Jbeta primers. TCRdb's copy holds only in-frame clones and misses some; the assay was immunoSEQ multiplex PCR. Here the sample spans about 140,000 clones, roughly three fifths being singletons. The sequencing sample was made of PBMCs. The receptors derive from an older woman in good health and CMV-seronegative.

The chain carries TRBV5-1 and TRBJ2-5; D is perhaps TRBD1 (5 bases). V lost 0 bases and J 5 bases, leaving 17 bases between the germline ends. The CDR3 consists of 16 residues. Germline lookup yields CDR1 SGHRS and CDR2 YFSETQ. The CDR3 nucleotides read TGCGCCAGCAGCTTGGCCGGTATAGGGGCGCAGGAGACCCAGTACTTC. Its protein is CASSLAGIGAQETQYF.

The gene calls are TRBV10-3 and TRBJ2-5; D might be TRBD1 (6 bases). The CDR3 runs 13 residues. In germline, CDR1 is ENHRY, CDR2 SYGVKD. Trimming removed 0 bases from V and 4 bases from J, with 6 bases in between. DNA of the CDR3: TGTGCCATCAGTGAGTCAGGGGGAGAGACCCAGTACTTC. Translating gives CAISESGGETQYF.

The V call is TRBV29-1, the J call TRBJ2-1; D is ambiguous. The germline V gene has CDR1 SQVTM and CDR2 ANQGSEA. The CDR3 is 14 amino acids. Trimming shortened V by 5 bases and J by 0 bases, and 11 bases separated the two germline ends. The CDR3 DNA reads TGCAGCGTTTTGCGGATGAGCTCCTACAATGAGCAGTTCTTC. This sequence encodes CSVLRMSSYNEQFF.

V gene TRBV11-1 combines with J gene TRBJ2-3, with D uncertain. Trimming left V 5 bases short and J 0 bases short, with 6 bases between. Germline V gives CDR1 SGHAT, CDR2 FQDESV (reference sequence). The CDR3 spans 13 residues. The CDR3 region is CASSPGSTDTQYF. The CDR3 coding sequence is TGTGCCAGCAGCCCCGGGAGCACAGATACGCAGTATTTT.

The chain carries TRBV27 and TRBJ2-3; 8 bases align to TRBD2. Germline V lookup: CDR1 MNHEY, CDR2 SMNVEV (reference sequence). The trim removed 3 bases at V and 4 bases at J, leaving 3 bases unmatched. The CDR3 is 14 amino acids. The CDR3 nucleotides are TGTGCCAGCAGTTTGACGGGGGGGCCAGATACGCAGTATTTT. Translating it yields CASSLTGGPDTQYF.

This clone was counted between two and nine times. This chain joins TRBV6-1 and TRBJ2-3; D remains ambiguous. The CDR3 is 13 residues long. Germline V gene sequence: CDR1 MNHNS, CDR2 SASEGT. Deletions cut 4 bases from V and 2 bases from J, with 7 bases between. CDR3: CASSGVYTDTQYF. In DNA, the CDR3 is TGTGCCAGCAGTGGTGTTTACACAGATACGCAGTATTTT.

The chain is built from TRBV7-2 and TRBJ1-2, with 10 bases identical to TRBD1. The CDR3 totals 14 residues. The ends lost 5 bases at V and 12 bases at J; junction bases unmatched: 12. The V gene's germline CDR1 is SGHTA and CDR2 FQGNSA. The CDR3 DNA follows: TGTGCCAGCAGCCAACCCGGGACAGGGGCCTTGGACACCTTC. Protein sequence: CASSQPGTGALDTF.

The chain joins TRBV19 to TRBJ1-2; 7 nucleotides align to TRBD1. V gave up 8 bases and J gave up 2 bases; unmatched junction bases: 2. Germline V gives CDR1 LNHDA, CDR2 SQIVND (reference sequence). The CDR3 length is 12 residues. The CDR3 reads CASWGQNYGYTF. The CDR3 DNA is TGTGCCAGTTGGGGACAGAACTATGGCTACACCTTC.

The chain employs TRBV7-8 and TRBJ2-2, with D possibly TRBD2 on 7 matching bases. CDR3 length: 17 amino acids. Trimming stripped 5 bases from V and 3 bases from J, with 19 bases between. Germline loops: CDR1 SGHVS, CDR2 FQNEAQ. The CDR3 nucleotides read TGTGCCAGCAGCCTAGGGGGGGGAGGGCGTTACACCGGGGAGCTGTTTTTT. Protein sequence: CASSLGGGGRYTGELFF. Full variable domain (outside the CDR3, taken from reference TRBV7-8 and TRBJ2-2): GAGVSQSPRYKVAKRGQDVALRCDPISGHVSLFWYQQALGQGPEFLTYFQNEAQLDKSGLPSDRFFAERPEGSVSTLKIQRTQQEDSAVYLCASSLGGGGRYTGELFFGEGSRLTVL.